This T cell receptor beta chain comes out of a study of T cell responses to AZD1222 COVID-19 vaccine. The repertoire was sequenced with immunoSEQ multiplex PCR; TCRdb's copy has only in-frame clones and lacks some. The data show around 120,000 clones, roughly 92% seen once. The material was peripheral blood, obtained 28 days after the second AZD1222 dose. This sequence originates from an adult who received the AZD1222 COVID-19 vaccine.

CDR3 amino acids: CASSTSYEQYF. The CDR3 DNA reads as TGTGCCAGCAGCACAAGCTACGAGCAGTACTTC. This rearrangement joins TRBV25-1 to TRBJ2-7, with D uncertain. The V gene lost 6 bases and the J gene lost 3 bases, with 6 bases spanning the gap. CDR3 size: 11 residues. Germline-derived CDR1 and CDR2 are MGHDK and SYGVNS.